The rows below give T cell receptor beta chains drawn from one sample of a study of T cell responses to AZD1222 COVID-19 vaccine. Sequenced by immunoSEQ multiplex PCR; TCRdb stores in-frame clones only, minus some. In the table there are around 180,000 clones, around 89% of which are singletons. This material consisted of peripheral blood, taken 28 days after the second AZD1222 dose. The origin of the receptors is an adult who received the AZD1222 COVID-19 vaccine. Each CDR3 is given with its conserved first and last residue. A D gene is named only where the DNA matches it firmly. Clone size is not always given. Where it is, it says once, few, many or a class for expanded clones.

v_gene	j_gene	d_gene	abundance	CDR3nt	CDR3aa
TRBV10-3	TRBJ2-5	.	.	TGTGCCATCAGCTCCCAAGAGACCCAGTACTTC	CAISSQETQYF
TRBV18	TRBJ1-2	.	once	TGTGCCAGCTCACCACAGGGTTATGGCTACACCTTC	CASSPQGYGYTF
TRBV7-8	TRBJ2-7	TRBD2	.	TGTGCCAGCAGCTTAGGTCAGCGGGGTGGCTACGAGCAGTACTTC	CASSLGQRGGYEQYF
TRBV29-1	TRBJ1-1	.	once	TGCAGCGCCAAAAGGGAGAACACTGAAGCTTTCTTT	CSAKRENTEAFF
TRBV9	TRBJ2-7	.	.	TGTGCCAGCAGCGTAGACAGCCGCTCCTACGAGCAGTACTTC	CASSVDSRSYEQYF
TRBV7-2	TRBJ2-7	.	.	TGTGCCAGCAGCTTAGGTGGACAGTCCTACGAGCAGTACTTC	CASSLGGQSYEQYF
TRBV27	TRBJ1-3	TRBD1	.	TGTGCCAGCAGTTTGGGGACAGGGACTGGAAACACCATATATTTT	CASSLGTGTGNTIYF
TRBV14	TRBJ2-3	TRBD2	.	TGTGCCAGCAGACGGACTAGCGGGAACACAGATACGCAGTATTTT	CASRRTSGNTDTQYF
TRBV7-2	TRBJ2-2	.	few	TGTGCCAGCAGCCCCTTCGTGAGGACCTCAGGGGAGCTGTTTTTT	CASSPFVRTSGELFF
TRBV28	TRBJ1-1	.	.	TGTGCCAGCAGATCCGACACCCCACGGATGAACACTGAAGCTTTCTTT	CASRSDTPRMNTEAFF
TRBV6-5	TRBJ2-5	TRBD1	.	TGTGCCAGCCGCAGTGGGACAGGGGGTCGGGAGACCCAGTACTTC	CASRSGTGGRETQYF
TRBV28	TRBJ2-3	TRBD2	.	TGTGCCAGCCAGGGGATCCTAGCGGGAGGCACAGATACGCAGTATTTT	CASQGILAGGTDTQYF
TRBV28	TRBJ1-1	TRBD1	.	TGTGCCAGCAGCCCAGGGGGAGGGGCGGTTTTAAGCGCTTTCTTT	CASSPGGGAVLSAFF
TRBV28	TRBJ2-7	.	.	TGTGCCAGCACCACCGAGGGGCGCGAGCAGTACTTC	CASTTEGREQYF
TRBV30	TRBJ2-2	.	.	TGTGCCTGGTTACAGAGAACGAACACCGGGGAGCTGTTTTTT	CAWLQRTNTGELFF
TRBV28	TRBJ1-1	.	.	TGTGCCAGCAGGCCTTCACTTACAGGTGGTGAAGCTTTCTTT	CASRPSLTGGEAFF
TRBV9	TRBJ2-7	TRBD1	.	TGTGCCAGCAGCTCCAGTAGCGCACAGGGGAGCGAGCAGTACTTC	CASSSSSAQGSEQYF
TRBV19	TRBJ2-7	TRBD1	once	TGTGCCAGTAGCAAAGGACAGGGGACCTACGAGCAGTACTTC	CASSKGQGTYEQYF
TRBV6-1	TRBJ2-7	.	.	TGTGCCAGCAGTGAGAGACAGGCGAGTTACGAGCAGTACTTC	CASSERQASYEQYF
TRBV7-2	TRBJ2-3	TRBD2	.	TGTGCCAGCAGCTTAGGCCTAGCGGGAGGCCGGACGTATTTT	CASSLGLAGGRTYF
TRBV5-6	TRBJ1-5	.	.	TGTGCCAGCAGCTTGGCCGGACAATATAGCAATCAGCCCCAGCATTTT	CASSLAGQYSNQPQHF
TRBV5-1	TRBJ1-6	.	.	TGCGCCAGCGCGGCGGGGGCGGCGGTAAATTCACCCCTCCACTTT	CASAAGAAVNSPLHF
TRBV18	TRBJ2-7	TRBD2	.	TGTGCCAGCTCCCGATCGACGGGGGGGGAGCAGTACTTC	CASSRSTGGEQYF
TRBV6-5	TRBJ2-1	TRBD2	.	TGTGCCAGCTCGTATACTAGCGGGGGCAATGAGCAGTTCTTC	CASSYTSGGNEQFF
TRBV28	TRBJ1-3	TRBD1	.	TGTGCCAGCAGTGCAAGCTTGGGACAGGGGTATGGAAACACCATATATTTT	CASSASLGQGYGNTIYF
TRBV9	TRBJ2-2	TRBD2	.	TGTGCCAGCAGCGGACCTAGCGGGAGGAGGACCGGGGAGCTGTTTTTT	CASSGPSGRRTGELFF
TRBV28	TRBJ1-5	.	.	TGTGCCAGCAGTAAATACCAGCCCCAGCATTTT	CASSKYQPQHF
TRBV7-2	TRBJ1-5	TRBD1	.	TGTGCCAGCAGCGACAGGGACGTTCAGCCCCAGCATTTT	CASSDRDVQPQHF
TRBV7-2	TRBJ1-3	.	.	TGTGCCAGCAGTTTAGGGTCGGGAAACACCATATATTTT	CASSLGSGNTIYF
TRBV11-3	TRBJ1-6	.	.	TGTGCCAGCAGCCGCGAGATTGGGTCACCCCTCCACTTT	CASSREIGSPLHF
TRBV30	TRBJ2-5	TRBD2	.	TGTGCCTGGAGATCCGGGGTAGCGGGACTCCAAGAGACCCAGTACTTC	CAWRSGVAGLQETQYF
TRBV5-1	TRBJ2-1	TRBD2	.	TGCGCCAGCAGCTTGGGTGAAGGGCTAGCGGGAAGGGGTTACAATGAGCAGTTCTTC	CASSLGEGLAGRGYNEQFF
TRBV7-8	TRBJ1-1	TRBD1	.	TGTGCCAGCAGCCGCCGGGACAGCAACACTGAAGCTTTCTTT	CASSRRDSNTEAFF
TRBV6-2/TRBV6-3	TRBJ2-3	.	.	TGTGCCAGCAGCCGGGGGCCCGTCGGGTTGGCCGATACGCAGTATTTT	CASSRGPVGLADTQYF
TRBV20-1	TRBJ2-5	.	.	TGCAGTGCTCGCGGGGATATTACGGACTTC	CSARGDITDF
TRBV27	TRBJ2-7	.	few	TGTGCCAGGACCCCCCCGGACAGCCTCTGCGAGCAGTACTTC	CARTPPDSLCEQYF
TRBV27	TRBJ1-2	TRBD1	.	TGTGCCAGCCTACCGACAGGGGGGAGAAACTATGGCTACACCTTC	CASLPTGGRNYGYTF
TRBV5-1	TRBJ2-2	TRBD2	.	TGCGCCAGCACCCTTGGGACTAGCGTAACCGGGGAGCTGTTTTTT	CASTLGTSVTGELFF
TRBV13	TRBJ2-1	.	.	TGTGCCAGCAGCGGGACAACCAAAACCCTTTACAATGAGCAGTTCTTC	CASSGTTKTLYNEQFF
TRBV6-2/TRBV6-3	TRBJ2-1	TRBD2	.	TGTGCCAGCAGTTACTCGTGGACAGGGGGACTAGCGGGAGGTGGAAATGAGCAGTTCTTC	CASSYSWTGGLAGGGNEQFF
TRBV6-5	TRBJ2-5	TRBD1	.	TGTGCCAGCTCGCCGGGACAGCAAGAGACCCAGTACTTC	CASSPGQQETQYF
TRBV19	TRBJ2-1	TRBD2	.	TGTGCCAGTTCCCCCACTCCCGGGACTAGGGGTGAGCAGTTCTTC	CASSPTPGTRGEQFF
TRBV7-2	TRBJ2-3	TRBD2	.	TGTGCCAGCAGCTTGGCGCCAGCGGGAGTGTTGTTAGATACGCAGTATTTT	CASSLAPAGVLLDTQYF
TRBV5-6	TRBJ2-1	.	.	TGTGCCAGCAGCTTGTTTGCCGACTACAATGAGCAGTTCTTC	CASSLFADYNEQFF
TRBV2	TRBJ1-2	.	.	TGTGCCAGCAGTGAACTGGACAACGGCTACACCTTC	CASSELDNGYTF
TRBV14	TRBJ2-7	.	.	TGTGCCAGCAGCCAAGTTAGCCGGGGCGAGCAGTACTTC	CASSQVSRGEQYF
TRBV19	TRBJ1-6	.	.	TGTGCCAGTAGCCCGGGCTCCTATAATTCACCCCTCCACTTT	CASSPGSYNSPLHF
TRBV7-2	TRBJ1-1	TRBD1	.	TGTGCCAGCAGCTACAACTACCCGGGACAGGGTGAAGCTTTCTTT	CASSYNYPGQGEAFF